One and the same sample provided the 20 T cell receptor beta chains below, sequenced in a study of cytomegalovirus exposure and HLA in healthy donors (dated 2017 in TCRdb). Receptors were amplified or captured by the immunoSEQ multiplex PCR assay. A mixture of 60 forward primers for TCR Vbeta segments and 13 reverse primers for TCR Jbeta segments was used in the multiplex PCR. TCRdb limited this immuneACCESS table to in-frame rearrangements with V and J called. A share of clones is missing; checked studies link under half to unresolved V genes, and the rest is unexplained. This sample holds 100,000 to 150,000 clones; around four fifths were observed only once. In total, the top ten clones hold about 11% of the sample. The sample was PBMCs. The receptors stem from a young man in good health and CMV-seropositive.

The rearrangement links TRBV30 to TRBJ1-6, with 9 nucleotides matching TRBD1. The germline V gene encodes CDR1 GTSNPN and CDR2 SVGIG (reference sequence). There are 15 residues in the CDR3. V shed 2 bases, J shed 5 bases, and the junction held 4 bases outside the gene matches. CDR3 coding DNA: TGTGCCTGGAGTCCCCGGGACAGGGATAATTCACCCCTCCACTTT. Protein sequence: CAWSPRDRDNSPLHF.

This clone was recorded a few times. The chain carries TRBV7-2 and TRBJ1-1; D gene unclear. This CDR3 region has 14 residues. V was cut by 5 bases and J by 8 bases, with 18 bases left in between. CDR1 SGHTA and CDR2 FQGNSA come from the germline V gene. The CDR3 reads CASSLSGGTFEAFF. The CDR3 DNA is TGTGCCAGCAGCCTATCGGGAGGCACCTTCGAAGCTTTCTTT.

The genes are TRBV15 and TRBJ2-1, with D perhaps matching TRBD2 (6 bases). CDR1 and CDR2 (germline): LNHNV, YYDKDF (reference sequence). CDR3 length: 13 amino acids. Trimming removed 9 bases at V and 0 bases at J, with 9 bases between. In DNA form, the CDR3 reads TGTGCCACTGGGACTGGCTCCTACAATGAGCAGTTCTTC. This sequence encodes CATGTGSYNEQFF.

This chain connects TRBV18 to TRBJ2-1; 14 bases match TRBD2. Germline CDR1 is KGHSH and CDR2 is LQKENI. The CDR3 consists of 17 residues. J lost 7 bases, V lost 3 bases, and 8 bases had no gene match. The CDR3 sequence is CASSPRTGTSGGNEQFF. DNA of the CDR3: TGTGCCAGCTCACCCAGGACCGGGACTAGCGGGGGAAATGAGCAGTTCTTC.

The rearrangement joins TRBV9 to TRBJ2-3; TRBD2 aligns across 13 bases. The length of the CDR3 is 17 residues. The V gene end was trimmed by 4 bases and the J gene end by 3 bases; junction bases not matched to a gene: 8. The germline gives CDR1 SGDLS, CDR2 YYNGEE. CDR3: CASSPRTSGRVTDTQYF. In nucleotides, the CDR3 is TGTGCCAGCAGCCCCCGGACTAGCGGGAGAGTTACAGATACGCAGTATTTT.

The CDR3 DNA reads TGTGCCAGCAGACCCCCCCAGGGGAGAATTGAAGCTTTCTTT. Its translation: CASRPPQGRIEAFF. The rearrangement links TRBV6-5 to TRBJ1-1; D is perhaps TRBD1 (6 bases). CDR1 and CDR2 (germline): MNHEY, SVGAGI. The CDR3 has 14 amino acids. With 6 bases removed from V and 7 bases from J, the gap between germline ends came to 18 bases.

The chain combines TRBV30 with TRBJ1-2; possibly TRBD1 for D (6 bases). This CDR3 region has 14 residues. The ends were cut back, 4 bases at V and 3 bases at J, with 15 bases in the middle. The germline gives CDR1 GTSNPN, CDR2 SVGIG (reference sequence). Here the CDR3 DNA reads TGTGCCTGGACCGCAGGGGCGTCGGACTATGGCTACACCTTC. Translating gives CAWTAGASDYGYTF.

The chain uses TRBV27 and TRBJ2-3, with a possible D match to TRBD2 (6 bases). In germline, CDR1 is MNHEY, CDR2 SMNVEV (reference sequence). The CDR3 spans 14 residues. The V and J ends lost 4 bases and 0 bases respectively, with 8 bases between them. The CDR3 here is CASSSGTSTDTQYF. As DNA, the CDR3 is TGTGCCAGCAGTTCCGGGACTAGCACAGATACGCAGTATTTT.

The CDR3 DNA is TGTGCCAGCAGCTTAGTCGGTATCGACGAGCAGTACTTC. It specifies CASSLVGIDEQYF. The V call is TRBV7-6, the J call TRBJ2-7, with D uncertain. The CDR3 loop spans 13 amino acids. Germline CDR1 SGHVS, CDR2 FNYEAQ. With 1 base removed from V and 5 bases from J, the gap between germline ends came to 9 bases.

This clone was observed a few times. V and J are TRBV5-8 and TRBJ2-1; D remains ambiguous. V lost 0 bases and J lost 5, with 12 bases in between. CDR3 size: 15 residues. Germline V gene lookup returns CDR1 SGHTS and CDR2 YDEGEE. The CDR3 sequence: CASSLVLGYNNEQFF. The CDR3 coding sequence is TGTGCCAGCAGCTTGGTTCTCGGGTACAACAATGAGCAGTTCTTC.

For the CDR3, the DNA is TGTGCCACCAGCAGAGACAGGGTTAGCACAGATACGCAGTATTTT. Protein product: CATSRDRVSTDTQYF. The chain combines TRBV15 with TRBJ2-3, with TRBD1 as a possible D gene (5 bases). Trimming pared 0 bases from V and 0 bases from J, leaving 7 bases between. This CDR3 has 15 residues. CDR1 LNHNV and CDR2 YYDKDF come from the germline V gene (reference sequence).

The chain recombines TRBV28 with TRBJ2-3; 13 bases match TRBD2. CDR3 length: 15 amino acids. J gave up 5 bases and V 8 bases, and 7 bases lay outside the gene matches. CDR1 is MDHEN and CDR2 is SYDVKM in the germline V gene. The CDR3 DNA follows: TGTGCCAGCTCCACTAGCGGGAGGGCCTTAGATACGCAGTATTTT. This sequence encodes CASSTSGRALDTQYF.

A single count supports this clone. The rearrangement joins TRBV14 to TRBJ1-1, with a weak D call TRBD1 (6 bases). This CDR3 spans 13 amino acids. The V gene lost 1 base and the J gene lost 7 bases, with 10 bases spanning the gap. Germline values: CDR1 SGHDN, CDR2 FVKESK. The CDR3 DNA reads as TGTGCCAGCAGCCAAGGGGGCAGGGGTGAAGCTTTCTTT. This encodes CASSQGGRGEAFF. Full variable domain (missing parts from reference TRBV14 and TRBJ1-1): EAGVTQFPSHSVIEKGQTVTLRCDPISGHDNLYWYRRVMGKEIKFLLHFVKESKQDESGMPNNRFLAERTGGTYSTLKVQPAELEDSGVYFCASSQGGRGEAFFGQGTRLTVV.

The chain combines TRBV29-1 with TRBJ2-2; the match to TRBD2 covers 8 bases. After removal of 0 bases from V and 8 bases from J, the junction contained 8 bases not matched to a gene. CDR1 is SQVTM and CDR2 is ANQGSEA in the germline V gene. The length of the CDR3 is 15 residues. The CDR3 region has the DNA TGCAGCGTTGAAGACGGGACTAGTAGGATTGGGGAGCTGTTTTTT. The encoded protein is CSVEDGTSRIGELFF.

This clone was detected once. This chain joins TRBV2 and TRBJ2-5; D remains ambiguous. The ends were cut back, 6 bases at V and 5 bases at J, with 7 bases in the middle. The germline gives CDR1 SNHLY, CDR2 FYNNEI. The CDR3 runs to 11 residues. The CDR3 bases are TGTGCCAGCAGCCCCAGGGAGACCCAGTACTTC. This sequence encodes CASSPRETQYF.

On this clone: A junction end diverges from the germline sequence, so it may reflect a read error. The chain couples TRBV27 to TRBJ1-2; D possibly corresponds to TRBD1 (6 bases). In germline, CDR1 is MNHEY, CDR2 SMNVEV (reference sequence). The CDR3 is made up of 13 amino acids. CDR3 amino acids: CASSYRGGRVISF. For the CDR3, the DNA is TGTGCCAGCAGTTACCGAGGGGGGAGGGTTATCTCCTTC.

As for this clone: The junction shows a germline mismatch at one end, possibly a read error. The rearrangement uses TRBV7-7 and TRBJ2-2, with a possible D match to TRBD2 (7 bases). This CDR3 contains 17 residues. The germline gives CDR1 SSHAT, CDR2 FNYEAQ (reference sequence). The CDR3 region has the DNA TGTGCTAGCAGCTCCGGACAGACGGCGGGAGACACCGGGGAGCTGTTTTTT. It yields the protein CASSSGQTAGDTGELFF.

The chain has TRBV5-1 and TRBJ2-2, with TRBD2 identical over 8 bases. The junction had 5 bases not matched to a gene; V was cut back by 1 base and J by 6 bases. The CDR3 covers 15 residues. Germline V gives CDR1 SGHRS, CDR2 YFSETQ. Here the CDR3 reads CASSLTSGSPGELFF. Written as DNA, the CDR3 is TGCGCCAGCAGCTTGACCAGCGGGAGCCCCGGGGAGCTGTTTTTT.

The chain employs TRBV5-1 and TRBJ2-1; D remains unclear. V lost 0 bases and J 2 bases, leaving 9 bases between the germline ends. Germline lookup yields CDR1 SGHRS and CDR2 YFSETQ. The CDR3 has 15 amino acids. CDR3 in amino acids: CASSLEAPAYNEQFF. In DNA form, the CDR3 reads TGCGCCAGCAGCTTGGAAGCACCGGCCTACAATGAGCAGTTCTTC.

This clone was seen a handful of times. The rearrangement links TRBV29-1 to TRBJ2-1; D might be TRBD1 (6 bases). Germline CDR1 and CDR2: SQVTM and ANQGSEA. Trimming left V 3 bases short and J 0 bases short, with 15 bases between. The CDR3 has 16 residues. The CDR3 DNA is TGCAGCGTTGAGGGGACACTCGGCGGCTCCTACAATGAGCAGTTCTTC. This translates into CSVEGTLGGSYNEQFF.